This TCR beta chain was sequenced during a study of cytomegalovirus exposure and HLA in healthy donors (dated by TCRdb to the late 2010s). Broadly, across the study: An earlier analysis of roughly 610 of the donors reported roughly 300 Gb of sequence data and 95 million to 130 million unique TCR beta sequences obtained from 150 million to 200 million T cells. An early release covering around 630 HLA-typed donors comprised approximately 290 gigabases of sequencing data and approximately 85 million unique TCR sequences. Among the approximately 400 genotyped donors, around 81% belonged to the genetic ancestry cluster associated with self-reported Caucasian donors. The study aimed to test whether cataloging public T cell receptors could reveal signatures of past pathogen exposure. The study profiled the T cell repertoires of 500 to 800 subjects by immunosequencing and related them to cytomegalovirus serostatus. A separate validation cohort of over a hundred different subjects was used in addition to the 666-subject first cohort. High-throughput TCR immunosequencing, statistical association of individual TCRs with disease status, and machine learning were combined to predict cytomegalovirus infection status. A later analysis re-examined previously published TCR beta repertoires from about 670 donors and added high-resolution HLA genotyping to investigate patterns of TCR occurrence. In the later analysis, no new phenotypic data were used to find candidate immune exposures; instead, reliance was placed on TCR beta sequences and their occurrence across donors. An earlier analysis of around 640 of the donors used high-throughput TCR beta sequencing to judge whether each TCR beta V gene segment behaved as functional or pseudogenic. Donor age, sex, ethnicity and CMV serostatus were compiled together with the repertoire data. Genome-wide SNP genotypes for about three fifths of the roughly 700 donors were used in a later genetic analysis, which treated that subset as a discovery cohort. All discovery cohort repertoires had been generated using a single sequencing platform. HLA typing included class I and class II loci at four-digit resolution. The number of typed donors differed by locus: about 620-630 for A, B, C, DRB1 and DQB1; roughly 510 for DQA1; 600 to 610 for DPA1; and some 430 for DPB1. Four to six DR-DQ haplotypes were handled as single units for association and clustering, since linkage in the cohort was strong. Among about 400 genotyped donors of the cohort, an average of roughly 230,000 unique TCR beta nucleotide sequences was sequenced per donor, of which approximately 19% were non-productive.

In total, over 600 healthy bone marrow donors made up the cohort. At the time of sampling, all cohort members were nominally healthy, though unrecorded immune exposures were likely present. The donor tested CMV seronegative and was one of the 352 seronegative cohort members. Each donor provided a peripheral blood sample, and peripheral blood mononuclear cells were used for TCR beta sequencing. Genomic DNA extraction from the blood cell samples was performed with the Qiagen DNeasy Blood Extraction Kit. The germline V gene gives CDR1 as MDHEN and CDR2 as SYDVKM. The CDR3 spans 13 residues, from the cysteine through the phenylalanine. The only DNA kept is the CDR3, 39 bases in frame from the first base. Relative to germline, V is 4 bases shorter and J is 2 bases shorter, with 9 bases between their ends. Turning to this clone: Its antigen specificity is not known.

The method behind the library was the immunoSEQ multiplex PCR assay. The multiplex PCR relied on a mix of 60 forward primers for TCR Vbeta segments and 13 reverse primers for TCR Jbeta segments. A multiplex PCR assay on genomic DNA amplified the CDR3 region of rearranged TCR beta genes. Amplified TCR beta libraries were sequenced as 87-base-pair reads on the Illumina HiSeq System. Concerning the study's data processing: Across the roughly 670 repertoires, a later analysis counted 60 million to 90 million unique TCR beta chains, 8.5 million to 12 million of which were shared by at least two donors. Raw reads were error-corrected and collapsed into unique sequences by a nearest-neighbor algorithm in which closely related sequences were merged to remove PCR and sequencing errors. To assign V, D and J gene segments, CDR3 sequences were aligned to IMGT reference sequences. For a sequence to be retained, at least a six-nucleotide match to both a V gene segment and a J gene segment was required. A rearrangement counted as productive if the CDR3 had no stop codons and remained in frame with V and J, and every other rearrangement counted as non-productive. CDR3 was defined by IMGT convention, running from the second conserved V-encoded cysteine to the conserved J-encoded phenylalanine. In an earlier analysis of 500 to 650 of the donors, sequences lacking an unambiguous match to a single V gene segment were excluded. In an earlier analysis of approximately 560 of the donors, a V segment was called functional when productive rearrangements were above 56.7%, and segregating when the standard deviation between donors exceeded 5%. A statistical classification framework was built for diagnosing cytomegalovirus status from the catalog of TCR beta chain sequences. In a later analysis, TCR nucleotide sequences were compared against IMGT/GENE-DB human TR gene sequences so that V and J genes could be assigned. A later analysis assigned CDR3 sequences and most-parsimonious VDJ recombination scenarios with the TCRdist pipeline. In a later analysis, each TCR beta chain was defined by its CDR3 amino acid sequence together with its V-gene family, and reads lacking a unique V-gene family were excluded. To address suspected cross-contamination and a sequencing artifact, a later analysis removed roughly 640 highly shared, low-generation-probability nucleotide sequences. A later analysis calculated a clonal expansion index for each public chain from normalized within-repertoire ranks of inferred template counts. A later analysis computed generation probabilities with a VDJ recombination model fitted to out-of-frame rearrangements, and checked the results against IGoR. In a later analysis, hypergeometric tests were used to score TCR-TCR, TCR-HLA and TCR-CMV co-occurrence, with a repertoire-size bias correction applied to TCR pairs. To estimate false discovery rates, a later analysis permuted the HLA or CMV assignments 20 times. A later analysis grouped co-occurring TCRs with DBSCAN, adding TCRdist sequence similarity when clustering within HLA-allele-positive subsets. Repertoires with fewer than 30,000 or more than 120,000 public chains, plus five repertoires with anomalous nucleotide sharing, were excluded from co-occurrence clustering. TCRdb provides this immuneACCESS table in a form limited to in-frame rearrangements. Some clones are lacking; in checked studies, under half of them reflect an unresolved V gene, and why the rest are absent is not known. V and J calls and clone size follow that table, whereas D and trimming were derived from the DNA. The sample table gives around 39,000 clones. Of the sample, just under 4% is held by the ten largest clones.

The research as a whole found: In an earlier analysis of more than 450 of the donors, most TCR beta V segments were observed in productive rearrangements about 90% or about 30% of the time, broadly matching IMGT annotations. Because counts were too low, roughly 16 rarely observed V segments, including chromosome 9 orphons, were excluded from the earlier analysis of 500 to 700 of the donors. In a later genetic analysis, a missense DCLRE1C variant was associated with V-gene and J-gene trimming of TCR beta chains, and the association was replicated in an independent cohort. According to a later genetic analysis, donors in an Asian-associated ancestry cluster had fewer N-insertions in productive TCRs than the roughly 700-donor mean. HLA typing was unavailable for some donors at each locus, so association tests used only the typed subset. Compared with equally common non-associated chains, HLA-associated TCR beta chains in a later analysis were more clonally expanded and had lower generation probabilities. A further reported finding was that TCR beta sequences accurately predicted the HLA-A and HLA-B alleles for most subjects in the first cohort. According to a later analysis, parvovirus B19, influenza, CMV and Epstein-Barr virus appeared linked to several top co-occurrence clusters. Only TCR beta chains were sequenced in this cohort, and the absence of alpha or paired-chain data limited detectable features. A later analysis found that TCR association rates varied across HLA loci, with DRB1 alleles showing the most associated TCRs and HLA-C alleles the fewest. Most TCR sequences were observed very rarely across donors, whereas some public TCRs were present in many individuals. A cluster of highly shared sequence variants was judged likely to represent a technical artifact of the sequencing pipeline. The study listed 150 to 200 TCR beta chains as associated with cytomegalovirus. In a later analysis, 16,951 TCR beta sequences were associated with specific HLA alleles at a false discovery rate of 0.05. It was suggested by the authors that the approach could potentially be generalized to other disease states and immunological phenotypes. In both the original and validation cohorts, the classifier was reported to diagnose cytomegalovirus status with high specificity and sensitivity. Assigning TCR associations to individual alleles was difficult when HLA alleles, especially DR and DQ, strongly co-occurred. In vitro tests confirmed that a few of the cytomegalovirus-associated TCR beta chains recognize cytomegalovirus antigens. Roughly uniform sequencing depth across donors was assumed in presence/absence analyses, although this assumption may not hold. Correlated functional status among segregating V segments might be attributable to linkage disequilibrium, but an unknown experimental factor could not be ruled out. The 87-base-pair reads could not distinguish some IMGT-functional V segments, including TRBV6-2 and TRBV6-3, so those segments were excluded. Most CMV-associated TCR beta chains appeared to be HLA-restricted in a later analysis, and the HLA associations seemed to be driven largely by CMV exposure. Immune exposure information for the cohort was limited to CMV serostatus.

Input material: PBMCs. This TCR was recovered from a male donor in good health and CMV-seronegative. The receptor chain draws on TRBV28 and TRBJ2-7, with the D gene not clear enough to name. The CDR3 has the sequence CASSSPGAYEQYF. The base sequence is TGTGCCAGCAGTTCCCCCGGAGCCTACGAGCAGTACTTC.